A selection of T cell receptor beta chains follows, all from one sample in a study of control samples from healthy donors and cancer patients. The table came from immunoSEQ multiplex PCR; TCRdb's copy has only in-frame clones and leaves some out. The sample lists 90,000 to 100,000 clones, 70% to 80% occurring once. Material: blood. The receptor set was obtained from a woman in her twenties or thirties in good health. Each CDR3 is given with its conserved first and last residue.

v_gene,j_gene,CDR3aa
TRBV5-1,TRBJ2-3,CASKVGQGRDTQYF
TRBV6-1,TRBJ2-1,CASSEVGGGYNEQFF
TRBV2,TRBJ1-4,CASTADRGGGKLFF
TRBV19,TRBJ1-4,CASSSRDRGREKLFF
TRBV6-5,TRBJ2-1,CASSYSSAPDNEQFF
TRBV3-1/TRBV3-2,TRBJ1-2,CASSQGVLSYGYTF
TRBV4-3,TRBJ2-2,CASSQDLLGASWNTGELFF
TRBV19,TRBJ2-1,CASDRGPGERYEQFF
TRBV10-3,TRBJ2-7,CAISEGSYEQYF
TRBV7-2,TRBJ2-1,CASSLRTSSDLFF
TRBV19,TRBJ1-2,CASRGPTEKSPSGRRGYTF
TRBV7-8,TRBJ2-1,CASSLRGQRRENEQFF
TRBV27,TRBJ1-1,CASSLSGAYTEAFF
TRBV19,TRBJ1-1,CASSDSYTEAFF
TRBV6-5,TRBJ1-1,CASTGGGGTEAFF
TRBV2,TRBJ2-4,CASTLGTGGWNIQYF
TRBV6-2/TRBV6-3,TRBJ1-1,CASSYMVTEAFF
TRBV21-1,TRBJ2-5,CASSKVRDRGSQETQYF
TRBV2,TRBJ2-7,CASKGGQGFGEQYF
TRBV4-1,TRBJ2-1,CASSQDGRGNEQFF
TRBV7-9,TRBJ1-2,CASSFLEYSGYTF
TRBV6-4,TRBJ2-1,CASSDSAGGPYNEQFF
TRBV12-3/TRBV12-4,TRBJ2-5,CASSTGKETQYF
TRBV11-2,TRBJ1-3,CASSLEAANTIYF
TRBV5-1,TRBJ1-2,CASSQDRDRGGYTF
TRBV5-4,TRBJ1-1,CASSRQRPGTVNTEAFF
TRBV9,TRBJ2-3,CASSTHLFPRGGSTDTQYF
TRBV19,TRBJ1-2,CASSMEGQPWGHTF
TRBV19,TRBJ1-2,CASNRDREDGYTF
TRBV15,TRBJ1-1,CATSRGDGHSTEAFF
TRBV14,TRBJ2-3,CASSQVITGGRDTQYF
TRBV12-2,TRBJ2-2,CASRFSRVPRTPGSCFF
TRBV7-8,TRBJ2-7,CASSPTGSSYEQYF
TRBV6-1,TRBJ2-2,CASSEEDRYTGELFF
TRBV6-5,TRBJ1-5,CASRGSTGSNQPQHF
TRBV7-2,TRBJ1-2,CASSLGQGMNGYTF
TRBV5-4,TRBJ2-7,CASSLGLETHDEQYF
TRBV2,TRBJ1-6,CASSVVGGNSSPLHF
TRBV6-5,TRBJ2-3,CASSYDGAVADTQYF
TRBV24-1,TRBJ1-5,CATSGESGKTNQPQHF